The 4 T cell receptor beta chains given below trace back to one sample, sequenced in a study of blood T cell repertoires in COVID-19. Measured with immunoSEQ multiplex PCR; TCRdb has only the in-frame clones, and not every one. The sample yields approximately 150,000 clones, around 80% seen once. Sequencing was carried out using peripheral blood. These TCRs come from a man in his forties or fifties with acute or convalescent COVID-19.

This clone was observed a single time. The chain uses TRBV7-8 and TRBJ1-2; tentative D call: TRBD1 (6 bases). The length of the CDR3 is 14 residues. CDR1 is SGHVS and CDR2 is FQNEAQ in the germline V gene. Trimming stripped 5 bases from V and 6 bases from J, with 16 bases between. This CDR3 reads CASSTNTGLHGYTF. In DNA, the CDR3 is TGTGCCAGCAGCACGAACACAGGGTTACATGGCTACACCTTC.

This clone was seen only a few times. This chain links TRBV4-2 with TRBJ1-6; tentatively, D is TRBD1 (6 bases). CDR1 and CDR2 from the germline V gene are LGHNA and YNFKEQ. This CDR3 has 15 residues. Trimming took off 0 bases at V and 5 bases at J, with 8 bases between the two ends. Written as DNA, the CDR3 is TGTGCCAGCAGCCAAGATCGGACAGATAATTCACCCCTCCACTTT. Its translation: CASSQDRTDNSPLHF.

This clone was counted a single time. The chain recombines TRBV27 with TRBJ2-7; TRBD2 agrees at 9 bases. J gave up 2 bases and V 5 bases, and 10 bases lay outside the gene matches. CDR1 MNHEY and CDR2 SMNVEV come from the germline V gene (reference sequence). CDR3 length: 16 residues. CDR3 bases: TGTGCCAGCAGTCGAATGCCGGGACTAGCCACCTACGAGCAGTACTTC. It yields the protein CASSRMPGLATYEQYF.

V gene TRBV5-4 combines with J gene TRBJ1-6; 7 bases fit TRBD1. The CDR3 is 14 amino acids. Germline assignment: CDR1 SGHNT and CDR2 YYREEE (reference sequence). Unmatched junction bases numbered 2, after V lost 3 bases and J lost 5 bases. CDR3 in amino acids: CASSYDRDNSPLHF. Here the CDR3 DNA reads TGTGCCAGCAGCTATGACAGGGATAATTCACCCCTCCACTTT.